This is a list of T cell receptor beta chains from one sample in a study of beta chain features in type 1 diabetes. Using immunoSEQ multiplex PCR, the repertoire was profiled, and TCRdb retains in-frame clones only, with some absent. The sample has 300,000 or so clones, 14% seen once. The specimen sequenced was naive CD4+ T cells from blood. The receptors come from a man between 25 and 39 years old with type 1 diabetes. Each CDR3 is given with its conserved first and last residue. The order of the fields is V gene, D gene, J gene, CDR3 length, clone size, CDR3 protein, CDR3 DNA. A D gene is named only where the DNA matches it firmly. The size field is filled for only some rows; it gives once, few, many or a size class.

V gene: TRBV27; D gene: TRBD1; J gene: TRBJ1-1; CDR3 length: 14; clone size: .; CDR3 protein: CASRRGQVNTEAFF; CDR3 DNA: TGTGCCAGCAGACGGGGACAGGTGAACACTGAAGCTTTCTTT
V gene: TRBV29-1; D gene: TRBD1; J gene: TRBJ1-2; CDR3 length: 14; clone size: few; CDR3 protein: CSVGLGTDGLGYTF; CDR3 DNA: TGCAGCGTTGGGCTTGGGACAGACGGCTTAGGCTACACCTTC
V gene: TRBV6-6; D gene: .; J gene: TRBJ2-7; CDR3 length: 13; clone size: few; CDR3 protein: CASSLTESYEQYF; CDR3 DNA: TGTGCCAGCAGTTTGACGGAGTCCTACGAGCAGTACTTC
V gene: TRBV7-7; D gene: .; J gene: TRBJ2-5; CDR3 length: 13; clone size: .; CDR3 protein: CASSPPREETQYF; CDR3 DNA: TGTGCTAGCAGCCCCCCACGAGAGGAGACCCAGTACTTC
V gene: TRBV28; D gene: .; J gene: TRBJ1-5; CDR3 length: 12; clone size: .; CDR3 protein: CASTSAEGPQHF; CDR3 DNA: TGTGCCAGCACCTCGGCGGAGGGGCCCCAGCATTTT
V gene: TRBV27; D gene: .; J gene: TRBJ1-1; CDR3 length: 16; clone size: few; CDR3 protein: CASSLSWGRLNTEAFF; CDR3 DNA: TGTGCCAGCAGTTTATCGTGGGGCAGGCTGAACACTGAAGCTTTCTTT
V gene: TRBV2; D gene: .; J gene: TRBJ2-7; CDR3 length: 14; clone size: few; CDR3 protein: CASTVKRISYEQYF; CDR3 DNA: TGTGCCAGCACTGTGAAGCGGATTAGCTACGAGCAGTACTTC
V gene: TRBV5-1; D gene: TRBD1; J gene: TRBJ2-5; CDR3 length: 14; clone size: few; CDR3 protein: CASSIGTGGETQYF; CDR3 DNA: TGCGCCAGCAGCATAGGGACAGGGGGAGAGACCCAGTACTTC
V gene: TRBV9; D gene: .; J gene: TRBJ2-1; CDR3 length: 14; clone size: few; CDR3 protein: CASSLGTTYNEQFF; CDR3 DNA: TGTGCCAGCAGCCTCGGGACAACTTACAATGAGCAGTTCTTC
V gene: TRBV5-4; D gene: TRBD2; J gene: TRBJ2-2; CDR3 length: 15; clone size: few; CDR3 protein: CASTTSGRGAGELFF; CDR3 DNA: TGTGCCAGCACCACTAGCGGGAGAGGGGCCGGGGAGCTGTTTTTT
V gene: TRBV2; D gene: .; J gene: TRBJ2-1; CDR3 length: 13; clone size: .; CDR3 protein: CASSGADNNEQFF; CDR3 DNA: TGTGCCAGCAGTGGAGCGGACAACAATGAGCAGTTCTTC
V gene: TRBV7-3; D gene: .; J gene: TRBJ2-3; CDR3 length: 15; clone size: few; CDR3 protein: CASSLKGPGADTQYF; CDR3 DNA: TGTGCCAGCAGCTTAAAGGGCCCGGGGGCAGATACGCAGTATTTT
V gene: TRBV30; D gene: .; J gene: TRBJ2-1; CDR3 length: 16; clone size: few; CDR3 protein: CAWTRSGWGSYNEQFF; CDR3 DNA: TGTGCCTGGACCAGGTCGGGGTGGGGCTCCTACAATGAGCAGTTCTTC
V gene: TRBV5-1; D gene: .; J gene: TRBJ2-6; CDR3 length: 14; clone size: .; CDR3 protein: CASSFDTGANVLTF; CDR3 DNA: TGCGCCAGCAGCTTCGACACTGGGGCCAACGTCCTGACTTTC
V gene: TRBV5-1; D gene: .; J gene: TRBJ1-1; CDR3 length: 14; clone size: .; CDR3 protein: CASSLVSRSTEAFF; CDR3 DNA: TGCGCCAGCAGCTTGGTGAGTCGCTCGACTGAAGCTTTCTTT
V gene: TRBV5-1; D gene: TRBD1; J gene: TRBJ2-2; CDR3 length: 14; clone size: .; CDR3 protein: CASKTGMLTGELFF; CDR3 DNA: TGCGCCAGCAAGACAGGGATGCTCACCGGGGAGCTGTTTTTT
V gene: TRBV6-5; D gene: TRBD2; J gene: TRBJ2-5; CDR3 length: 15; clone size: .; CDR3 protein: CASRRTSGGQETQYF; CDR3 DNA: TGTGCCAGCAGGAGGACTAGCGGAGGCCAAGAGACCCAGTACTTC
V gene: TRBV18; D gene: TRBD2; J gene: TRBJ2-3; CDR3 length: 16; clone size: .; CDR3 protein: CASSRTSTSSTDTQYF; CDR3 DNA: TGTGCCAGCTCCCGGACTAGCACATCTAGCACAGATACGCAGTATTTT
V gene: TRBV29-1; D gene: .; J gene: TRBJ1-1; CDR3 length: 11; clone size: .; CDR3 protein: CSGGGHTEAFF; CDR3 DNA: TGCAGCGGAGGGGGTCATACTGAAGCTTTCTTT
V gene: TRBV5-6; D gene: TRBD1; J gene: TRBJ1-2; CDR3 length: 15; clone size: few; CDR3 protein: CASSYTTGGNYGYTF; CDR3 DNA: TGTGCCAGCAGCTATACGACAGGGGGCAATTATGGCTACACCTTC
V gene: TRBV28; D gene: .; J gene: TRBJ2-5; CDR3 length: 13; clone size: .; CDR3 protein: CASREAPTETQYF; CDR3 DNA: TGTGCCAGCAGGGAGGCCCCAACAGAGACCCAGTACTTC
V gene: TRBV5-1; D gene: TRBD2; J gene: TRBJ2-7; CDR3 length: 17; clone size: .; CDR3 protein: CASSLAGLAGGPKEQYF; CDR3 DNA: TGCGCCAGCAGCTTGGCCGGACTAGCGGGAGGGCCGAAGGAGCAGTACTTC
V gene: TRBV4-3; D gene: TRBD1; J gene: TRBJ2-5; CDR3 length: 19; clone size: few; CDR3 protein: CASSHDVPGQGAARETQYF; CDR3 DNA: TGCGCCAGCAGCCACGACGTTCCGGGACAGGGGGCGGCAAGGGAGACCCAGTACTTC
V gene: TRBV6-5; D gene: .; J gene: TRBJ1-2; CDR3 length: 15; clone size: .; CDR3 protein: CASSYSRVANYGYTF; CDR3 DNA: TGTGCCAGCAGTTACTCGAGGGTTGCTAACTATGGCTACACCTTC
V gene: TRBV4-3; D gene: .; J gene: TRBJ2-1; CDR3 length: 16; clone size: .; CDR3 protein: CASSQVLYYKIHEQFF; CDR3 DNA: TGCGCCAGCAGCCAAGTTCTTTACTATAAGATCCATGAGCAGTTCTTC
V gene: TRBV28; D gene: TRBD2; J gene: TRBJ2-7; CDR3 length: 15; clone size: .; CDR3 protein: CASRQTGTRTNEQYF; CDR3 DNA: TGTGCCAGCAGGCAAACCGGGACTAGGACGAACGAGCAGTACTTC
V gene: TRBV7-3; D gene: .; J gene: TRBJ2-1; CDR3 length: 15; clone size: .; CDR3 protein: CASSPELASPVEQFF; CDR3 DNA: TGTGCCAGCAGTCCCGAACTAGCATCACCCGTTGAGCAGTTCTTC
V gene: TRBV5-4; D gene: .; J gene: TRBJ2-2; CDR3 length: 15; clone size: few; CDR3 protein: CASSLDSANTGELFF; CDR3 DNA: TGTGCCAGCAGCCTGGACAGTGCGAACACCGGGGAGCTGTTTTTT
V gene: TRBV29-1; D gene: .; J gene: TRBJ2-2; CDR3 length: 16; clone size: few; CDR3 protein: CSALDHGGANTGELFF; CDR3 DNA: TGCAGCGCTCTAGACCATGGGGGGGCAAACACCGGGGAGCTGTTTTTT
V gene: TRBV29-1; D gene: .; J gene: TRBJ1-5; CDR3 length: 14; clone size: few; CDR3 protein: CSVPWQFSNQPQHF; CDR3 DNA: TGCAGCGTTCCGTGGCAGTTTAGCAATCAGCCCCAGCATTTT
V gene: TRBV15; D gene: .; J gene: TRBJ2-1; CDR3 length: 14; clone size: few; CDR3 protein: CATSRDRGKDEQFF; CDR3 DNA: TGTGCCACCAGCAGAGACCGGGGGAAAGATGAGCAGTTCTTC
V gene: TRBV25-1; D gene: TRBD1; J gene: TRBJ2-7; CDR3 length: 15; clone size: .; CDR3 protein: CASSDARTGDYEQYF; CDR3 DNA: TGTGCCAGCAGTGACGCCCGGACAGGGGACTACGAGCAGTACTTC
V gene: TRBV29-1; D gene: .; J gene: TRBJ1-1; CDR3 length: 13; clone size: .; CDR3 protein: CSVKGVENTEAFF; CDR3 DNA: TGCAGCGTGAAGGGAGTAGAGAACACTGAAGCTTTCTTT
V gene: TRBV28; D gene: .; J gene: TRBJ1-1; CDR3 length: 14; clone size: .; CDR3 protein: CASSFPDMNTEAFF; CDR3 DNA: TGTGCCAGCAGTTTTCCAGACATGAACACTGAAGCTTTCTTT
V gene: TRBV7-2; D gene: TRBD2; J gene: TRBJ2-5; CDR3 length: 14; clone size: few; CDR3 protein: CASSSGGPQETQYF; CDR3 DNA: TGTGCCAGCAGCTCGGGAGGGCCTCAAGAGACCCAGTACTTC
V gene: TRBV4-2; D gene: TRBD2; J gene: TRBJ2-5; CDR3 length: 18; clone size: few; CDR3 protein: CASSQDLAGADLRETQYF; CDR3 DNA: TGTGCCAGCAGCCAAGATCTAGCGGGAGCAGATTTGAGAGAGACCCAGTACTTC
V gene: TRBV7-3; D gene: TRBD1; J gene: TRBJ2-1; CDR3 length: 13; clone size: .; CDR3 protein: CASSLIGDREQFF; CDR3 DNA: TGTGCCAGCAGCTTAATCGGGGACAGGGAGCAGTTCTTC
V gene: TRBV27; D gene: .; J gene: TRBJ2-2; CDR3 length: 14; clone size: .; CDR3 protein: CASSLQGITGELFF; CDR3 DNA: TGTGCCAGCAGTTTACAGGGGATCACCGGGGAGCTGTTTTTT
V gene: TRBV29-1; D gene: TRBD2; J gene: TRBJ2-1; CDR3 length: 14; clone size: .; CDR3 protein: CSVVTSGLQGEQFF; CDR3 DNA: TGCAGCGTTGTGACTAGCGGGTTACAAGGTGAGCAGTTCTTC
V gene: TRBV2; D gene: TRBD1; J gene: TRBJ1-1; CDR3 length: 15; clone size: .; CDR3 protein: CASRSTTGTNTEAFF; CDR3 DNA: TGTGCCAGCAGAAGTACGACAGGGACGAACACTGAAGCTTTCTTT
V gene: TRBV5-4; D gene: TRBD2; J gene: TRBJ2-2; CDR3 length: 15; clone size: few; CDR3 protein: CASSYTSGNTGELFF; CDR3 DNA: TGTGCCAGCAGCTATACTAGCGGGAACACCGGGGAGCTGTTTTTT
V gene: TRBV7-7; D gene: TRBD1; J gene: TRBJ2-7; CDR3 length: 14; clone size: .; CDR3 protein: CASSLSGGISEQYF; CDR3 DNA: TGTGCCAGCAGCTTGTCAGGGGGCATCAGCGAGCAGTACTTC
V gene: TRBV18; D gene: .; J gene: TRBJ1-1; CDR3 length: 14; clone size: .; CDR3 protein: CASSPGGFGTEAFF; CDR3 DNA: TGTGCCAGCTCCCCTGGGGGGTTTGGCACTGAAGCTTTCTTT
V gene: TRBV29-1; D gene: .; J gene: TRBJ2-3; CDR3 length: 11; clone size: many; CDR3 protein: CSVASTDTQYF; CDR3 DNA: TGCAGCGTTGCCTCCACAGATACGCAGTATTTT
V gene: TRBV29-1; D gene: TRBD1; J gene: TRBJ1-5; CDR3 length: 14; clone size: .; CDR3 protein: CSVGGRGSGQPQHF; CDR3 DNA: TGCAGCGTTGGGGGCAGGGGGTCCGGTCAGCCCCAGCATTTT
V gene: TRBV7-2; D gene: .; J gene: TRBJ2-3; CDR3 length: 15; clone size: few; CDR3 protein: CASSSLVSGTDTQYF; CDR3 DNA: TGTGCCAGCAGCTCTCTGGTGAGCGGCACAGATACGCAGTATTTT
V gene: TRBV7-9; D gene: .; J gene: TRBJ2-7; CDR3 length: 14; clone size: .; CDR3 protein: CASSPDRSSYEQYF; CDR3 DNA: TGTGCCAGCAGCCCCGACAGAAGCTCCTACGAGCAGTACTTC
V gene: TRBV5-1; D gene: .; J gene: TRBJ2-7; CDR3 length: 14; clone size: .; CDR3 protein: CASSTQPNSYEQYF; CDR3 DNA: TGCGCCAGCAGCACCCAACCTAACTCCTACGAGCAGTACTTC
V gene: TRBV15; D gene: TRBD2; J gene: TRBJ2-1; CDR3 length: 11; clone size: few; CDR3 protein: CATSSTSALVF; CDR3 DNA: TGTGCCACCAGCTCTACTAGCGCGCTGGTCTTC
V gene: TRBV28; D gene: .; J gene: TRBJ2-1; CDR3 length: 14; clone size: few; CDR3 protein: CESRAGSSYNEQFF; CDR3 DNA: TGTGAATCGCGTGCAGGGTCCTCCTACAATGAGCAGTTCTTC
V gene: TRBV7-3; D gene: TRBD2; J gene: TRBJ2-1; CDR3 length: 17; clone size: few; CDR3 protein: CASSLSALAGGYNEQFF; CDR3 DNA: TGTGCCAGCAGCTTATCGGCCCTAGCGGGAGGTTACAATGAGCAGTTCTTC
V gene: TRBV6-5; D gene: .; J gene: TRBJ1-2; CDR3 length: 14; clone size: few; CDR3 protein: CASRSLGIAYGYTF; CDR3 DNA: TGTGCCAGCAGATCCCTCGGTATCGCCTATGGCTACACCTTC
V gene: TRBV29-1; D gene: .; J gene: TRBJ2-1; CDR3 length: 12; clone size: few; CDR3 protein: CSNRGQYNEQFF; CDR3 DNA: TGCAGCAACCGTGGACAGTACAATGAGCAGTTCTTC
V gene: TRBV7-2; D gene: TRBD1; J gene: TRBJ1-2; CDR3 length: 14; clone size: .; CDR3 protein: CASSFPGGDYGYTF; CDR3 DNA: TGTGCCAGCAGCTTCCCAGGGGGCGATTATGGCTACACCTTC